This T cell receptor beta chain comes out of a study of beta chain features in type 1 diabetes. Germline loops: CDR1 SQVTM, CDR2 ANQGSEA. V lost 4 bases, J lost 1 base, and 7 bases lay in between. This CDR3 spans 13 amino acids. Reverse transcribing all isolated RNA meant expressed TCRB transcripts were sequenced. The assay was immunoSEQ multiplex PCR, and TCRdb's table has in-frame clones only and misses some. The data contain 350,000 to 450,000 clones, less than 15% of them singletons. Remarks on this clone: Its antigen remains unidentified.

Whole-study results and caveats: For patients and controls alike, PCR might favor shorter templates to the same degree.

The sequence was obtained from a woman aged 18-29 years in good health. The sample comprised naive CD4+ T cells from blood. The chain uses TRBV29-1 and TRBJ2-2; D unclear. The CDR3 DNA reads TGCAGCGTTGGTTCCCAGAACACCGGGGAGCTGTTTTTT. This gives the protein CSVGSQNTGELFF.